The 14 T cell receptor beta chains in this list originate from one sample, sequenced in a study of PD-1 blockade in classical Hodgkin lymphoma. Clones were read by immunoSEQ multiplex PCR, and TCRdb kept only the in-frame ones, dropping some. The sample comprises 20,000 to 25,000 clones, about 80% of which are singletons, and less than 9.5% rests with the top ten. Time point defined: cycle 4 day 1 (C4D1), after more than 5 weeks of nivolumab. With no exception, relapse followed autologous stem cell transplantation in all patients, and brentuximab vedotin exposure varied. This material consisted of peripheral blood mononuclear cells (PBMCs), taken before the fourth cycle of nivolumab. These receptors originate from a human donor with classical Hodgkin lymphoma.

CDR3 sequence reads: CASSLGGPGIYEQYF. The CDR3 DNA reads TGTGCCAGCAGCTTAGGTGGTCCAGGGATCTACGAGCAGTACTTC. V and J are TRBV13 and TRBJ2-7, with D possibly being TRBD1 (5 bases). CDR1 is PRHDT and CDR2 is FYEKMQ in the germline V gene (reference sequence). The CDR3 loop spans 15 amino acids. V was clipped by 0 bases and J by 3 bases, with 12 bases between them.

The genes are TRBV9 and TRBJ1-2, with TRBD1 matching 7 bases. V lost 0 bases and J lost 8; bases outside the gene matches: 10. Germline V gene data show CDR1 as SGDLS and CDR2 as YYNGEE. The CDR3 sequence is 15 residues long. In nucleotides, the CDR3 is TGTGCCAGCAGCGTAGGAGGAGGGGGCGTGGGAGGCTACACCTTC. It encodes CASSVGGGGVGGYTF.

This clone was seen more than once but under ten times. The CDR3 reads CASSEGGNTIYF. CDR3 sequence (DNA): TGTGCCAGCAGTGAAGGTGGAAACACCATATATTTT. J is TRBJ1-3 and V is TRBV2; D uncertain. The germline V and J ends were trimmed by 1 base and 3 bases, with 1 base remaining between them. Germline CDR1 SNHLY, CDR2 FYNNEI. The length of the CDR3 is 12 residues.

V gene TRBV6-6 combines with J gene TRBJ1-4, with TRBD1 as a possible D gene (5 bases). CDR3 length: 14 residues. Germline CDR1 reads MNHNY; CDR2 reads SVGAGI (reference sequence). V gave up 8 bases and J gave up 6 bases, with 16 bases separating them. The CDR3 DNA follows: TGTGCCAGCCATCCGGGGGGTGACTATGAAAAACTGTTTTTT. Translation gives CASHPGGDYEKLFF.

This chain joins TRBV7-3 and TRBJ1-3; unclear D gene. Trimming shortened V by 2 bases and J by 0 bases, and 5 bases separated the two germline ends. There are 14 residues in the CDR3. Germline loops: CDR1 SGHTA, CDR2 FQGTGA. CDR3 in DNA: TGTGCCAGCAGCTTAGGTACCTCTGGAAACACCATATATTTT. Amino acid sequence: CASSLGTSGNTIYF.

V is TRBV5-1 and J is TRBJ2-3; D remains unclear. Per germline, CDR1 SGHRS and CDR2 YFSETQ. Trimming took off 0 bases at V and 2 bases at J, with 10 bases between the two ends. The length of the CDR3 is 15 residues. CDR3 nucleotides: TGCGCCAGCAGCTTGGAAGACCCATCCACAGATACGCAGTATTTT. Its protein is CASSLEDPSTDTQYF.

The CDR3 loop reads CASSSESGSPLHF. DNA of the CDR3: TGTGCCAGCAGTTCAGAGTCGGGGTCACCCCTCCACTTT. The chain combines TRBV6-5 with TRBJ1-6; the D is unclear. The CDR3 loop spans 13 amino acids. Trimming cost V 4 bases and J 10 bases, with 11 bases left between them. Germline V gives CDR1 MNHEY, CDR2 SVGAGI.

In DNA, the CDR3 is TGCGCCAGCAGCCAACCGCCGCCAGGTCGTGGCTACACCTTC. It translates to CASSQPPPGRGYTF. The V gene is TRBV4-1, the J gene TRBJ1-2, with no clear D. CDR1 and CDR2 (germline): MGHRA, YSYEKL. The V and J ends lost 2 bases and 7 bases respectively, with 14 bases between them. CDR3 length: 14 amino acids.

V is TRBV5-1 and J is TRBJ1-5; D gene unclear. The germline V gene encodes CDR1 SGHRS and CDR2 YFSETQ. The CDR3 length is 14 residues. Trimming stripped 0 bases from V and 2 bases from J, with 6 bases between. The CDR3 reads CASSLDTGNQPQHF. CDR3 DNA sequence: TGCGCCAGCAGCTTGGATACAGGCAATCAGCCCCAGCATTTT.

The CDR3 sequence: CASSPIGTEVEKLFF. Here the CDR3 DNA reads TGTGCCAGCTCACCAATCGGGACAGAGGTTGAAAAACTGTTTTTT. The J gene is TRBJ1-4, the V gene TRBV18; 7 bases are a match to TRBD1. CDR1 KGHSH and CDR2 LQKENI come from the germline V gene. The CDR3 is 15 amino acids. V gave up 2 bases and J gave up 7 bases; unmatched junction bases: 7.

The chain couples TRBV6-5 to TRBJ2-5, with D perhaps matching TRBD1 (6 bases). This CDR3 comprises 14 residues. CDR1 MNHEY and CDR2 SVGAGI come from the germline V gene. With 6 bases removed from V and 1 base from J, the gap between germline ends came to 12 bases. CDR3 DNA sequence: TGTGCCAGCAGAGAACAGGGCTTCCAAGAGACCCAGTACTTC. It is translated as CASREQGFQETQYF.

This clone was found a few times. The chain carries TRBV18 and TRBJ1-1; a possible D gene is TRBD1 (6 bases). Trimming took 0 bases from V and 8 from J, leaving 22 bases between them. The CDR3 sequence is 17 residues long. In germline, CDR1 is KGHSH, CDR2 LQKENI. The DNA for the CDR3 is TGTGCCAGCTCACCACCGTCGGGGGGCCCTGGCGGCGAAGAAGCTTTCTTT. Amino acid sequence: CASSPPSGGPGGEEAFF.

This clone was seen only a few times. The J gene is TRBJ2-7, the V gene TRBV6-6; 7 nucleotides match TRBD1. The CDR3 spans 14 residues. Germline V lookup: CDR1 MNHNY, CDR2 SVGAGI (reference sequence). The junction had 4 bases not matched to a gene; V was cut back by 0 bases and J by 5 bases. The CDR3 DNA sequence: TGTGCCAGCAGTTACTCAGAACAGGGGAACGAGCAGTACTTC. It encodes CASSYSEQGNEQYF.

The DNA for the CDR3 is TGTGCCACCAGCACGGGACTCGAAACCGGGGAGCTGTTTTTT. Its protein product is CATSTGLETGELFF. The gene calls are TRBV15 and TRBJ2-2; possibly TRBD2 for D (6 bases). The CDR3 has 14 residues. Trimming cost V 4 bases and J 5 bases, with 11 bases left between them. The germline V gene has CDR1 LNHNV and CDR2 YYDKDF (reference sequence).